What follows describes a single TCR beta chain. Antigen: not known. The data are from a study of beta chain features in type 1 diabetes. Study-wide findings and caveats: No resolution was reached here on whether HLA type influences TCRB rearrangement.

CDR3 size: 15 residues. Trimming at V came to 7 bases and at J to 9 bases, leaving 12 bases not matched to a gene. Germline V gene sequence: CDR1 MDHEN, CDR2 SYDVKM. CD45RO/CCR7/CD25/CD127/CD95/CD27 staining was used to isolate CD4+ naive, central memory, regulatory and stem cell-like memory cells by sorting. Isolated RNA was reverse transcribed in full, so expressed TCRB transcripts were sequenced. The method was immunoSEQ multiplex PCR; TCRdb's version includes in-frame clones alone and lacks a portion of them. Of 310,000 or so clones in the sample, 6.5% to 10% were seen once. The TCR originated in a woman between 18 and 30 years old in good health. This chain links TRBV28 with TRBJ2-1, with TRBD2 matching over 10 bases. The material sequenced was central memory CD4+ T cells from blood. CDR3 nucleotide sequence: TGTGCCAGCAACCAACAGCGGGAGGGTCATGTTGAGCAGTTCTTC. This translates into CASNQQREGHVEQFF.